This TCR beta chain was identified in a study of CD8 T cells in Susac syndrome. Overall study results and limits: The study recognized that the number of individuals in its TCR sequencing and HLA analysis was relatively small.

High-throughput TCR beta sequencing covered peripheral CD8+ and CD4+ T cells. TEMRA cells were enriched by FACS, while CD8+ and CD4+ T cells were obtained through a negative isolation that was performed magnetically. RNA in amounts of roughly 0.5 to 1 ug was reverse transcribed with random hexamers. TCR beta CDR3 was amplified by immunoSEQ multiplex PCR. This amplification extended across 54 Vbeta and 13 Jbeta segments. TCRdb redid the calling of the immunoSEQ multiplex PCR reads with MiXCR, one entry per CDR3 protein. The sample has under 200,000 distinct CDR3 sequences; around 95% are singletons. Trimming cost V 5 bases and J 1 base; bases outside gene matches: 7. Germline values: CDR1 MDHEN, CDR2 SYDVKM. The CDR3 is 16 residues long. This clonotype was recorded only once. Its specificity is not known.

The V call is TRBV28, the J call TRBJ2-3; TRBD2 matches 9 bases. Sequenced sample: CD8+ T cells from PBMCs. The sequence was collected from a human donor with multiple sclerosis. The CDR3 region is CASSRLAEGGTDTQYF. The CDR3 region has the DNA TGTGCCAGCAGTCGACTAGCGGAGGGGGGCACAGATACGCAGTATTTT.